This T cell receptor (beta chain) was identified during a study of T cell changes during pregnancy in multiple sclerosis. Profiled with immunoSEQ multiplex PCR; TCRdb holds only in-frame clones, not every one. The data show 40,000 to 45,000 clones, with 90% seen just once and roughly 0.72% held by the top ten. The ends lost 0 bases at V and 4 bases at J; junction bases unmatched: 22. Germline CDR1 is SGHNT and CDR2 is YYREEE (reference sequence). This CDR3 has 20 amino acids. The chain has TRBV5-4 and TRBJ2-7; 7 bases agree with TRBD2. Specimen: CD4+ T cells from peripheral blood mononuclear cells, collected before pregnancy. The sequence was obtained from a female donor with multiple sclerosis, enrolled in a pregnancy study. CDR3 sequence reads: CASSLVHQHLGREISYEQYF. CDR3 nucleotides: TGTGCCAGCAGCTTGGTGCATCAGCATTTAGGGCGGGAGATCAGTTACGAGCAGTACTTC.